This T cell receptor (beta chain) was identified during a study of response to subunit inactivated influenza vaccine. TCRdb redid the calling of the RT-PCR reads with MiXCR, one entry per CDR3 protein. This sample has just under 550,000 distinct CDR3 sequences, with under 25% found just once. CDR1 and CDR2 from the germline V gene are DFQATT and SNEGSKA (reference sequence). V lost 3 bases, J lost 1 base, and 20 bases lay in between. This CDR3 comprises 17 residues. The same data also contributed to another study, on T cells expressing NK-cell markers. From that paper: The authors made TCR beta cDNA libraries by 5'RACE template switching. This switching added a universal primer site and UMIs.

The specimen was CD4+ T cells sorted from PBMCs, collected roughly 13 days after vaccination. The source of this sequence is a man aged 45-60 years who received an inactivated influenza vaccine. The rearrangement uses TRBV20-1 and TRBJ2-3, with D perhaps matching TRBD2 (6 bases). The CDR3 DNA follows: TGCAGTGCTAGGGACCGGGACTCAACTCTGCGCACAGATACGCAGTATTTT. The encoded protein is CSARDRDSTLRTDTQYF.